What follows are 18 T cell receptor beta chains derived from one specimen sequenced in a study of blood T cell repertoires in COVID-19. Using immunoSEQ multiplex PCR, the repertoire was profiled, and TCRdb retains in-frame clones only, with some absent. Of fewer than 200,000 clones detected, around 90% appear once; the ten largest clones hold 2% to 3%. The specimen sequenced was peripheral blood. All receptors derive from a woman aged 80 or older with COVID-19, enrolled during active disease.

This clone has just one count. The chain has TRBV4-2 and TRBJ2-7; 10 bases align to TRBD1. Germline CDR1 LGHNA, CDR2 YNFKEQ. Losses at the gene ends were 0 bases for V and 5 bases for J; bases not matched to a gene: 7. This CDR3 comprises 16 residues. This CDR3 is CASSQDPDRGYNEQYF. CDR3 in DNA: TGTGCCAGCAGCCAAGATCCGGACAGGGGGTATAACGAGCAGTACTTC.

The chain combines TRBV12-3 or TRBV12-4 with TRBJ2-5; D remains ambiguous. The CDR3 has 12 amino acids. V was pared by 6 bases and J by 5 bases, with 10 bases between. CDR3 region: CASSEKRETQYF. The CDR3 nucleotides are TGTGCCAGCAGCGAAAAGAGGGAGACCCAGTACTTC.

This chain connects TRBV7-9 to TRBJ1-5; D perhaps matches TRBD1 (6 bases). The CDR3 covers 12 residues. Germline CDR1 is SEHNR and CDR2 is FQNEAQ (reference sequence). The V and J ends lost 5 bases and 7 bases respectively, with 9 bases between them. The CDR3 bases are TGTGCCAGCAGCCTACAGGGCCAGCCCCAGCATTTT. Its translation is CASSLQGQPQHF.

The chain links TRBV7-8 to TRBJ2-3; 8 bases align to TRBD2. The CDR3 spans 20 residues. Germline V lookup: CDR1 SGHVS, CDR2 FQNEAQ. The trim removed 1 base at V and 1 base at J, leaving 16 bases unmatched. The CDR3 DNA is TGTGCCAGCAGCTTAGGTATTTACGGGAGCGGGAGACGTGGCACAGATACGCAGTATTTT. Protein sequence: CASSLGIYGSGRRGTDTQYF.

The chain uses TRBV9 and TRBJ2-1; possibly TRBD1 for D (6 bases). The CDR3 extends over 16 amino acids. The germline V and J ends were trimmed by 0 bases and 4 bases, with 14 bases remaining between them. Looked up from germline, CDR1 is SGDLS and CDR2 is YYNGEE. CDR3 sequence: CASSVGGRGRYNEQFF. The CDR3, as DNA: TGTGCCAGCAGCGTAGGAGGCAGGGGTAGATACAATGAGCAGTTCTTC.

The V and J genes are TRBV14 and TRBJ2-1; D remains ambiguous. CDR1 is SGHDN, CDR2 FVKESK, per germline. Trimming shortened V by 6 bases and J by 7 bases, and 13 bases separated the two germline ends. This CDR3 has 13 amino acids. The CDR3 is CASSRSMMNEQFF. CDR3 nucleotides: TGTGCCAGCAGTCGCTCTATGATGAATGAGCAGTTCTTC.

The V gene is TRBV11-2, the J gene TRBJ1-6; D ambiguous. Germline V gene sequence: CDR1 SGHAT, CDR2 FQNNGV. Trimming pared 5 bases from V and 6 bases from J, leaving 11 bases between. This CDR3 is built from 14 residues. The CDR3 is CASSPWESNSPLHF. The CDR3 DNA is TGTGCCAGCAGCCCCTGGGAGAGTAATTCACCCCTCCACTTT.

CDR3 protein: CASSSGQGATNEQYF. CDR3 nucleotides: TGTGCCAGCAGCTCGGGACAGGGGGCGACCAACGAGCAGTACTTC. V usage is TRBV7-9 and J usage is TRBJ2-7; 12 nucleotides agree with TRBD1. The V gene end was trimmed by 4 bases and the J gene end by 5 bases; junction bases not matched to a gene: 6. The CDR3 spans 15 residues. The V gene's germline CDR1 is SEHNR and CDR2 FQNEAQ (reference sequence).

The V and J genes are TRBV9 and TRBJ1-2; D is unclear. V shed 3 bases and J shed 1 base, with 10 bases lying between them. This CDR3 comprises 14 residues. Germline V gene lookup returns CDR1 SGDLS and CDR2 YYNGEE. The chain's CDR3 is CASSASGGNYGYTF. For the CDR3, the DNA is TGTGCCAGCAGCGCGTCAGGTGGTAACTATGGCTACACCTTC. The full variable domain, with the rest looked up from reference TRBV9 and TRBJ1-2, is DSGVTQTPKHLITATGQRVTLRCSPRSGDLSVYWYQQSLDQGLQFLIQYYNGEERAKGNILERFSAQQFPDLHSELNLSSLELGDSALYFCASSASGGNYGYTFGSGTRLTVV.

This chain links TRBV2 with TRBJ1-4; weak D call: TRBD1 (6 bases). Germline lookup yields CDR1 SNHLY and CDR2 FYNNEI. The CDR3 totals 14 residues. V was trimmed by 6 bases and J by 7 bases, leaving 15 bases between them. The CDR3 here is CASRLQGLSEKLFF. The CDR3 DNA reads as TGTGCCAGCAGATTACAGGGTCTGAGTGAAAAACTGTTTTTT.

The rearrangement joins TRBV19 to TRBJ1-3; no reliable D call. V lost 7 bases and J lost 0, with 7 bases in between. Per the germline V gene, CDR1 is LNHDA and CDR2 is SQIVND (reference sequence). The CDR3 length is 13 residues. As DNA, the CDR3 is TGTGCCAGTACCACAAACTCTGGAAACACCATATATTTT. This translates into CASTTNSGNTIYF.

CDR3 DNA sequence: TGTGCCAGCAGTTCGACAGGGTATAATTCACCCCTCCACTTT. Translating it yields CASSSTGYNSPLHF. This chain links TRBV27 with TRBJ1-6; 7 positions match TRBD1. The CDR3 totals 14 residues. The germline CDR1 and CDR2 sequences are MNHEY and SMNVEV (reference sequence). The junction had 1 base not matched to a gene; V was cut back by 4 bases and J by 4 bases.

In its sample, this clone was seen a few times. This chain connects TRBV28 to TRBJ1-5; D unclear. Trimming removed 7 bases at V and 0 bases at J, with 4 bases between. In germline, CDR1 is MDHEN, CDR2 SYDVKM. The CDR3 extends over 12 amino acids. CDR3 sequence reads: CASTSSNQPQHF. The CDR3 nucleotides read TGTGCCAGCACCAGTAGCAATCAGCCCCAGCATTTT.

CDR3 sequence (DNA): TGTGCCAGCATTCATGGGACTTCTGGAAACACCATATATTTT. The encoded protein is CASIHGTSGNTIYF. The V gene is TRBV28, the J gene TRBJ1-3; perhaps TRBD1 as D (5 bases). This CDR3 spans 14 amino acids. Trimming shortened V by 7 bases and J by 1 base, and 11 bases separated the two germline ends. CDR1 and CDR2 from the germline V gene are MDHEN and SYDVKM.

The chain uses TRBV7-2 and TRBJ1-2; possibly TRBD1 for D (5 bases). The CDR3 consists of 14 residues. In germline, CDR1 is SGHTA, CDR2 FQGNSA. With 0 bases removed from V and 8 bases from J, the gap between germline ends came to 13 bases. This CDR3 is CASSLAGASRGYTF. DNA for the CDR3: TGTGCCAGCAGCTTAGCAGGGGCTAGTAGGGGCTACACCTTC.

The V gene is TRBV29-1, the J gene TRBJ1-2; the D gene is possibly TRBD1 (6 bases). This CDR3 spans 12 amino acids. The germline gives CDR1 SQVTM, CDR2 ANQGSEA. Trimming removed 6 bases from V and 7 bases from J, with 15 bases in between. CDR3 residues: CSVVTGEAGYTF. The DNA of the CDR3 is TGCAGCGTGGTGACAGGCGAGGCTGGCTACACCTTC.

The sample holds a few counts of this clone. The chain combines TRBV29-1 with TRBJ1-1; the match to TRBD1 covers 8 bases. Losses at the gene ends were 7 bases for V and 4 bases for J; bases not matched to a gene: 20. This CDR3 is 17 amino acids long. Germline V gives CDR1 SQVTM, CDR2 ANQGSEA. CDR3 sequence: CSAAETGAPGMSTEAFF. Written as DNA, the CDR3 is TGCAGCGCGGCCGAGACAGGGGCACCGGGTATGAGCACTGAAGCTTTCTTT.

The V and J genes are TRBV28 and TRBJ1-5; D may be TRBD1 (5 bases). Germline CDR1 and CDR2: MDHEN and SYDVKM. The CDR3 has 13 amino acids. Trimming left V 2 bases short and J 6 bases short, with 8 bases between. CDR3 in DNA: TGTGCCAGCAGTTTAGGTCAGGGTCAGCCCCAGCATTTT. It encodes CASSLGQGQPQHF.